Given below is one T cell receptor beta chain in context. The sample is drawn from a study of T cell responses to AZD1222 COVID-19 vaccine. This CDR3 has 15 amino acids. Between the trimmed V and J ends, which lost 4 bases and 0 bases, there was a span of 11 bases. Germline lookup yields CDR1 MGHRA and CDR2 YSYEKL. Method: immunoSEQ multiplex PCR; TCRdb's copy keeps in-frame clones and lacks some. The repertoire holds 120,000 or so clones, with approximately 88% as singletons. The starting material was peripheral blood, obtained on day 0 of AZD1222 vaccination. This clonotype was sampled from an adult in good health. The chain employs TRBV4-1 and TRBJ2-3, with a possible D match to TRBD2 (5 bases). The CDR3 nucleotides read TGCGCCAGCAGCCCTGGAAGCGGCAGCACAGATACGCAGTATTTT. The encoded protein is CASSPGSGSTDTQYF.